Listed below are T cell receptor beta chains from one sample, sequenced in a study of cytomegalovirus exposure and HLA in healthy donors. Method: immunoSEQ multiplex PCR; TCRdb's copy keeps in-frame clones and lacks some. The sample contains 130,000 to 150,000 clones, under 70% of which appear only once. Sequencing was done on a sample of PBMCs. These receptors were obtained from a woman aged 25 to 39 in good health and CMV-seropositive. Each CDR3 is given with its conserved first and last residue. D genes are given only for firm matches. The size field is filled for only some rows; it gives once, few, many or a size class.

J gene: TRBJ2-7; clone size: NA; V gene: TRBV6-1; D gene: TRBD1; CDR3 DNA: TGTGCCAGCAGACAGGGGCCTGCCTACGAGCAGTACTTC; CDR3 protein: CASRQGPAYEQYF
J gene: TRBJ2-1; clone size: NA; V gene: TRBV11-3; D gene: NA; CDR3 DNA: TGTGCCAGCAGCTTAGCGGGGAAATACAATGAGCAGTTCTTC; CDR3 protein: CASSLAGKYNEQFF
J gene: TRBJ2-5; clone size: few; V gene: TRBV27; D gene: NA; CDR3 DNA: TGTGCCAGCAGAGACGGACAGTCGGGTTGGGAGACCCAGTACTTC; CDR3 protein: CASRDGQSGWETQYF
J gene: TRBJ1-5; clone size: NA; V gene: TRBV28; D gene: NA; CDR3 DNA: TGTGCCAGCAGGGTGGGAGACAACAATCAGCCCCAGCATTTT; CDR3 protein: CASRVGDNNQPQHF
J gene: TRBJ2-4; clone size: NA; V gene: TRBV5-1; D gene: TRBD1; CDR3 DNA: TGCGCCAGCAGCTTGTTTGACAGGGACCCCAAGAATCAGTACTTC; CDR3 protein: CASSLFDRDPKNQYF
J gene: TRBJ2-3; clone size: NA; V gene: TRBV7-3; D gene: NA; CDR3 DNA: TGTGCCAGCAGCTTCGGCAGGGAAATAGATACGCAGTATTTT; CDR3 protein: CASSFGREIDTQYF
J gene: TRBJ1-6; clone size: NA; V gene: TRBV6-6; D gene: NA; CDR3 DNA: TGTGCCAGCACAAACCCGGGGGGGCGCCCTAATTCACCCCTCCACTTT; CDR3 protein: CASTNPGGRPNSPLHF
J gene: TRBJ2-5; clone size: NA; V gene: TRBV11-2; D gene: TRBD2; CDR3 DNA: TGTGCCAGCAGCTTCGATAGCGGGGCCCCTCAGTACTTC; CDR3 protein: CASSFDSGAPQYF
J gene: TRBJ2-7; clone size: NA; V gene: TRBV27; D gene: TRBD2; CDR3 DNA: TGTGCCAGCAGTCTCGCGGGGGGGCCCTACGAGCAGTACTTC; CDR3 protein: CASSLAGGPYEQYF
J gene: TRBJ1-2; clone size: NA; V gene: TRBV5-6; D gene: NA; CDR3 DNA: TGTGCCAGCAGCTTGGGTTTTCCGGACACCAACTCGCTTAGGTATGGCTACACCTTC; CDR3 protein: CASSLGFPDTNSLRYGYTF
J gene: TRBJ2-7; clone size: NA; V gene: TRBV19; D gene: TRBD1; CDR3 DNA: TGTGCCAGTAGTTATGGACAGGCCAGCTCCTACGAGCAGTACTTC; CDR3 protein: CASSYGQASSYEQYF
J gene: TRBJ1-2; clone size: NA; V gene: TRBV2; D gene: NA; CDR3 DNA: TGTGCCAGCAGATACAGCCGAGGCTACACCTTC; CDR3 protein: CASRYSRGYTF
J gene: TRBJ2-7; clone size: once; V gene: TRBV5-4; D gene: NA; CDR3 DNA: TGTGCCAGCAGCTTTGGTGGGAGCTCCTACGAGCAGTACTTC; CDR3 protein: CASSFGGSSYEQYF
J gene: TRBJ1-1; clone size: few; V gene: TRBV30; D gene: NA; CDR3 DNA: TGTGCCTGGAGTGTCCGTAGGGGGAGAGTCGCTTTCTTT; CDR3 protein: CAWSVRRGRVAFF
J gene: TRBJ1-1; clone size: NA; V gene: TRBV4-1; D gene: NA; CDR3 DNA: TGCGCCAGCAGCCGAGAGTCACGCGGGGGCACTGAAGCTTTCTTT; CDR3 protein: CASSRESRGGTEAFF
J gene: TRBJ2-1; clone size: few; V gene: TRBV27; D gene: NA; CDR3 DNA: TGTGCCAGCAGACCCCCGAATCGGAGAAATGAGCAGTTCTTC; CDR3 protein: CASRPPNRRNEQFF
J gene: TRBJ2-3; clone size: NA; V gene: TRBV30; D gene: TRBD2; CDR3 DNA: TGTGCCTGGAGTGTTACGAGGACTAGCGGGTACACAGATACGCAGTATTTT; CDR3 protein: CAWSVTRTSGYTDTQYF
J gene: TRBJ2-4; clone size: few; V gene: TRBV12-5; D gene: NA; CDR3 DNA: TGTGCTAGTGGTTTTCGTCCCTGGAGTAGGGCCAAAAACATTCAGTACTTC; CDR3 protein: CASGFRPWSRAKNIQYF
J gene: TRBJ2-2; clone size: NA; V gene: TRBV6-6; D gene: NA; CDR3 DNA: TGTGCCAGCTGGACAGGAGGGAGTAACACCGGGGAGCTGTTTTTT; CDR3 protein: CASWTGGSNTGELFF
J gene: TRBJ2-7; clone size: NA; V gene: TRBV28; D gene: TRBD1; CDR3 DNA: TGTGCCAGCAGGACAGGGGGCATATACGAGCAGTACTTC; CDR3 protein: CASRTGGIYEQYF
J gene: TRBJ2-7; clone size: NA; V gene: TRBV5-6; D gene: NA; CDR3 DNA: TGTGCCAGCAGCTTGGTTTTGCAGGGGAGTCGCCGGTACTTC; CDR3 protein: CASSLVLQGSRRYF
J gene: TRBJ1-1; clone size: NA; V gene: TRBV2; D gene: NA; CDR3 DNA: TGTGCCAGCATTGAACTAACCCTCGCGATGACTGAAGCTTTCTTT; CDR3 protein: CASIELTLAMTEAFF
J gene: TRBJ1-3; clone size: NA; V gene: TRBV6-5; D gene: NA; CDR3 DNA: TGTGCCAGCAGTTGCTCGGCGGAATACTCTGGAAACGCCATATATTTT; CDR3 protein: CASSCSAEYSGNAIYF
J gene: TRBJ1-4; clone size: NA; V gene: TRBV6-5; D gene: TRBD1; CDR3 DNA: TGTGCCAGCAGTTACTCTTACAGGGGTGAAAAACTGTTTTTT; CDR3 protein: CASSYSYRGEKLFF
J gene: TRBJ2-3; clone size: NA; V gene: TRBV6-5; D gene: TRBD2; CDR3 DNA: TGTGCCAGCAGTTACTCTACTAGCGGGGTTACCATGGCGCAGTATTTT; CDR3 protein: CASSYSTSGVTMAQYF
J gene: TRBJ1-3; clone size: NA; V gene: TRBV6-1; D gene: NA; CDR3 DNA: TGTGCCAGCAGTGAGGCTTTGCGAGGGCTCACCATATATTTT; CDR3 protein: CASSEALRGLTIYF
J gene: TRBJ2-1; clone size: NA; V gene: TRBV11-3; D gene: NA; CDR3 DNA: TGTGCCAGCAGCCCGGGATCAAACTACAATGAGCAGTTCTTC; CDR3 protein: CASSPGSNYNEQFF
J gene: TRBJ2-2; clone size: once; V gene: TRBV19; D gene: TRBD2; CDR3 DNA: TGTGCCAGTAGTAGGGGGGGCACCGGGGAGCTGTTTTTT; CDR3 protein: CASSRGGTGELFF
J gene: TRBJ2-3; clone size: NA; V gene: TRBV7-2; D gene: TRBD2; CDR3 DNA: TGTGCCAGCAGCGCAGCGGGGGGGATCACAGATACGCAGTATTTT; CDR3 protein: CASSAAGGITDTQYF
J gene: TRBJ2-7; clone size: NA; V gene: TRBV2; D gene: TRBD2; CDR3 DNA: TGTGCCAGCTCCCCACTAGCGCCTACCTACGAGCAGTACTTC; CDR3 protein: CASSPLAPTYEQYF
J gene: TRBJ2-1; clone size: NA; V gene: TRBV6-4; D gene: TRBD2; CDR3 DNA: TGTGCCAGCAGTGACGAGGCTAGCGGGAAATCCTACAATGAGCAGTTCTTC; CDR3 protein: CASSDEASGKSYNEQFF
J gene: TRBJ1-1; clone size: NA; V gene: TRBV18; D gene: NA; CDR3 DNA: TGTGCCAGCTCACTTGACTTGGAGGGAGTGGAGACTGAAGCTTTCTTT; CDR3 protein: CASSLDLEGVETEAFF
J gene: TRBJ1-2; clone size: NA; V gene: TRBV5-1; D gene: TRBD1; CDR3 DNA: TGCGCCAGCACCCCCTTGGTAGGGGGCGCTGGCTATGGCTACACCTTC; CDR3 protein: CASTPLVGGAGYGYTF
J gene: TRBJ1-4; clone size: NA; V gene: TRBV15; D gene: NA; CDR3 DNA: TGTGCCACCAGCAGTTCGCGGGCGATAGGGGGACTGTTTTTT; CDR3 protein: CATSSSRAIGGLFF
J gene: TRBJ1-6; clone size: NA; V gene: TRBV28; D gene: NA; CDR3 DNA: TGTGCCAGCAGCCCGGACTTAGCTAATTCACCCCTCCACTTT; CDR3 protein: CASSPDLANSPLHF
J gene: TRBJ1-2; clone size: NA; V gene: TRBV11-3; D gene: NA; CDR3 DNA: TGTGCCAGCAGCTCACAGGGTCTGGCGGGCTACACCTTC; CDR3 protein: CASSSQGLAGYTF
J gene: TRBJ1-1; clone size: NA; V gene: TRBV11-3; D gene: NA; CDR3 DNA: TGTGCCAGCAGCAAGGACGGAGAGAGGGTGAACACTGAAGCTTTCTTT; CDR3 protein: CASSKDGERVNTEAFF
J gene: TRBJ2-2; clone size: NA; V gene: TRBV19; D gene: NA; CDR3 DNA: TGTGCCAGTTCTTTACGGGGAACCGGGGAGCTGTTTTTT; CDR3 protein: CASSLRGTGELFF
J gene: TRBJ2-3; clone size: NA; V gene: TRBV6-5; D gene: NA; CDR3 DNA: TGTGCCAGCAGCTCCCGCGGGGGACACACAGATACGCAGTATTTT; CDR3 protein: CASSSRGGHTDTQYF
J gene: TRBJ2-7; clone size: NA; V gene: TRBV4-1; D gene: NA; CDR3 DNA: TGCGCCAGCAGCCAAGGACACCGGCCGTCCTACGAGCAGTACTTC; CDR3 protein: CASSQGHRPSYEQYF
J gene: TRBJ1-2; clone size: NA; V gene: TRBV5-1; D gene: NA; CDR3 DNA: TGCGCCAGCAGAGGGGTCAGCAACTATGGCTACACCTTC; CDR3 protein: CASRGVSNYGYTF
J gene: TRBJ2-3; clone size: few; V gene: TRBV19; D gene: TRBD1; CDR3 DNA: TGTGCCAGTAGTCCAATAGGGGGCGGTGGGGCAGATACGCAGTATTTT; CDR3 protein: CASSPIGGGGADTQYF
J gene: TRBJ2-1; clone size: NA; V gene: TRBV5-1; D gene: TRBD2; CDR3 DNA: TGCGCCAGCAGCTTACCTACAGCGGGGTTCTACAATGAGCAGTTCTTC; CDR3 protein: CASSLPTAGFYNEQFF
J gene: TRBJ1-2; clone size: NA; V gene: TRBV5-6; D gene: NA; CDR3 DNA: TGTGCCACGTCAATAGGGGACTATGGCTACACCTTC; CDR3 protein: CATSIGDYGYTF
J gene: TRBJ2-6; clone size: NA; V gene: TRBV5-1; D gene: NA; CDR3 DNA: TGCGCCAGCGTAGCAATCGATTCTGGGGCCAACGTCCTGACTTTC; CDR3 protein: CASVAIDSGANVLTF
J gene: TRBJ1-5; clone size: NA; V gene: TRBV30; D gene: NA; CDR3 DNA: TGTGCCTGGAGTGCGGCGGGGTACAATCAGCCCCAGCATTTT; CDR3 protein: CAWSAAGYNQPQHF
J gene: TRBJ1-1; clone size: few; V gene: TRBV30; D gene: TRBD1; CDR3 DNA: TGTGCCTGGAGTGTACCCCTCTCGGGACAGGCTTTCTTT; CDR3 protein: CAWSVPLSGQAFF
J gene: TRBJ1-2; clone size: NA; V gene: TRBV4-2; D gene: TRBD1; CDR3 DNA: TGTGCCAGCAGCCAATACCAGGGACAGGCAAACTATGGCTACACCTTC; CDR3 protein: CASSQYQGQANYGYTF
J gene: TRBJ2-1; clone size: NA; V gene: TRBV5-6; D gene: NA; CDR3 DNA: TGTGCCAGCAGCTTTCGACTCGAGCAGTTCTTC; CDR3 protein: CASSFRLEQFF
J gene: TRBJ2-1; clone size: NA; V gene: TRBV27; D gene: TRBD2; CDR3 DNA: TGTGCCAGCAGTTTATCGAGCCCGGGACTAGCGGGAGGGAATGAGCAGTTCTTC; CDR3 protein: CASSLSSPGLAGGNEQFF
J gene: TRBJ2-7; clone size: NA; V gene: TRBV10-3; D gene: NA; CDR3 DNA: TGTGCCATCGGTAAGGGGATTTCGGACTACGAGCAGTACTTC; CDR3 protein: CAIGKGISDYEQYF
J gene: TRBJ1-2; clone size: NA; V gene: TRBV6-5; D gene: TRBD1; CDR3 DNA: TGTGCCAGCAGTTTATCGACAGGGGGAAATGGCTACACCTTC; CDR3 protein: CASSLSTGGNGYTF
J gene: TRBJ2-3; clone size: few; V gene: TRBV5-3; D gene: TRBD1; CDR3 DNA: TGTGCCAGAAGCGGGGACAGTAGCACAGATACGCAGTATTTT; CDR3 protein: CARSGDSSTDTQYF
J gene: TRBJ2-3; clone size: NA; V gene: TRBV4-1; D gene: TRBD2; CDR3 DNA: TGCGCCAGCAGCCAAGTTCTACGGGGGGGTGGCACAGATACGCAGTATTTT; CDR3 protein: CASSQVLRGGGTDTQYF
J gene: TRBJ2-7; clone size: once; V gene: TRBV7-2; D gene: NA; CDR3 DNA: TGTGCCAGCAGTTTTACAGGGAAAATAGCCTACGAGCAGTACTTC; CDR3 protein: CASSFTGKIAYEQYF
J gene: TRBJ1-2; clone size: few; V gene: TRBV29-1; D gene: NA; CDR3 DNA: TGCCTTATACCGGGACACCGAGACCCCCTAGGCTACACCTTC; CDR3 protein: CLIPGHRDPLGYTF
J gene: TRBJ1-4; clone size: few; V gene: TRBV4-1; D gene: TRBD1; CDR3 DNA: TGCGCCAGCAGCCAAGGTCTGGGACAGAGGGAAAAACTGTTTTTT; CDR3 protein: CASSQGLGQREKLFF
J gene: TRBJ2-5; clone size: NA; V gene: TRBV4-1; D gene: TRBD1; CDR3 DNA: TGCGCCAGCAGCGACCCGGACAGGGGGCAAGAGACCCAGTACTTC; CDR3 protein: CASSDPDRGQETQYF